This T cell receptor beta chain was identified during a study of post-analysis software for immune sequencing data. Study-wide context: Disease trajectories encompassed relapsing-remitting, secondary progressive and progressive-relapsing multiple sclerosis. General study findings and limits: Roughly five TRBV segments were significantly more frequent in patients than in controls. TRBV5-6, TRBV5-1 and TRBV20-1 were among these segments.

This CDR3 spans 15 amino acids. V lost 1 base, J lost 6 bases, and 12 bases lay in between. Germline V CDR1 and CDR2: SGHVS, FQNEAQ. cDNA libraries for TCR beta contained unique molecular identifiers. MiXCR, applied by TCRdb to the PCR reads, yields one record per CDR3 protein. Among fewer than 900,000 distinct CDR3 sequences listed, about 45% were seen once. This clonotype was detected only a few times. Its antigen is as yet unknown. Sequenced sample: blood. The chain carries TRBV7-8 and TRBJ1-4, with a weak D call TRBD1 (5 bases). The clonotype originates from a girl aged 10-17 years with multiple sclerosis. The CDR3 bases are TGTGCCAGCAGCTTAGGCGGGGTCAGGGATGAAAAACTGTTTTTT. As protein: CASSLGGVRDEKLFF.